This T cell receptor (beta chain) is from a study of blood T cell repertoires in COVID-19. Study summary: T cells, B-cell-depleted T cells, or PBMCs provided the cDNA or gDNA that served as material.

In assigning cohorts, the study relied on participant-reported clinical history. Contact with a PCR-confirmed or clinician-diagnosed COVID-19 case occurred within 2 weeks of entry. The table came from immunoSEQ multiplex PCR; TCRdb's copy has only in-frame clones and leaves some out. The data show hundreds of thousands of clones, 82% seen once. CDR1 is SQVTM and CDR2 is ANQGSEA in the germline V gene. Trimming cost V 7 bases and J 5 bases; bases outside gene matches: 4. The CDR3 has 11 amino acids. The TCR sequence derives from a man aged 40-49 years who had been exposed to COVID-19. Sequences were obtained from PBMCs or T cells enriched from blood (not recorded which). J is TRBJ1-1 and V is TRBV29-1; TRBD1 aligns across 7 bases. The CDR3 reads CSAPTGTEAFF. The CDR3 DNA follows: TGCAGCGCACCGACAGGGACTGAAGCTTTCTTT.